The next 17 T cell receptor beta chains were all read from a single sample in a study of beta chain features in type 1 diabetes. Findings and caveats of the study: Shorter TCRB CDR3s, moderately but significantly so, marked every one of the four CD4+ subsets in Type 1 diabetes patients.

Since all of the isolated RNA was reverse transcribed, expressed TCRB transcripts were what got sequenced. The table came from immunoSEQ multiplex PCR; TCRdb's copy has only in-frame clones and leaves some out. The sample lists about 360,000 clones; over 9.5% were seen once. Their antigen targets remain unknown. Input material: naive CD4+ T cells from blood. These receptor sequences come from a woman aged 18-29 years with type 1 diabetes.

In this sample, this clone turned up a few times. The chain combines TRBV9 with TRBJ2-1, with TRBD2 matching 13 bases. The trim removed 1 base at V and 5 bases at J, leaving 3 bases unmatched. The germline CDR1 and CDR2 sequences are SGDLS and YYNGEE. The CDR3 is 16 residues long. This chain's CDR3 is CASSVLGLAGNNEQFF. CDR3 bases: TGTGCCAGCAGCGTATTGGGACTAGCGGGGAACAATGAGCAGTTCTTC.

The chain combines TRBV4-2 with TRBJ2-1, with TRBD2 matching over 15 bases. Unmatched junction bases numbered 4, after V lost 4 bases and J lost 6 bases. The CDR3 runs 16 residues. Germline V gene data show CDR1 as LGHNA and CDR2 as YNFKEQ. CDR3 nucleotide sequence: TGTGCCAGCAGCCGGACTAGCGGGAGGGCCAGCAATGAGCAGTTCTTC. This translates into CASSRTSGRASNEQFF.

Comments on this clone: Other DNA sequences in the sample encode the same CDR3. The rearrangement joins TRBV29-1 to TRBJ1-1; 8 bases map to TRBD1. CDR1 is SQVTM, CDR2 ANQGSEA, per germline. The CDR3 is 11 amino acids. Trimming removed 6 bases from V and 5 bases from J; junction bases left unmatched: 2. The CDR3: CSVRQGTEAFF. For the CDR3, the DNA is TGCAGCGTGCGACAGGGGACTGAAGCTTTCTTT.

This clone was seen a handful of times. V and J are TRBV15 and TRBJ1-1; D gene unclear. The V end was cut by 2 bases, the J end by 1 base, with 11 bases between. This CDR3 comprises 15 residues. CDR1 and CDR2 from the germline V gene are LNHNV and YYDKDF (reference sequence). CDR3 nucleotide sequence: TGTGCCACCAGCAGATTTAACGGTCCGAACACTGAAGCTTTCTTT. Translation gives CATSRFNGPNTEAFF.

This clone has only a few counts. The V and J genes are TRBV5-4 and TRBJ2-7; 7 bases are shared with TRBD1. Germline-derived CDR1 and CDR2 are SGHNT and YYREEE (reference sequence). The V gene end was trimmed by 4 bases and the J gene end by 2 bases; junction bases not matched to a gene: 6. The CDR3 runs to 14 residues. CDR3 nucleotides: TGTGCCAGCAGCATGCAAGGGACAGCCTACGAGCAGTACTTC. Translation gives CASSMQGTAYEQYF.

This clone turned up a few times. This rearrangement joins TRBV5-1 to TRBJ2-7; the match to TRBD2 covers 7 bases. The CDR3 length is 15 residues. In germline, CDR1 is SGHRS, CDR2 YFSETQ. V trimming: 1 base; J trimming: 6 bases; junction bases outside the gene matches: 10. CDR3 loop: CASSLIWDGRSEQYF. CDR3 nucleotides: TGCGCCAGCAGCTTGATCTGGGACGGGAGGTCCGAGCAGTACTTC.

This clone was seen only a few times. The chain has TRBV19 and TRBJ1-1; D remains unclear. Germline V gene lookup returns CDR1 LNHDA and CDR2 SQIVND (reference sequence). CDR3 length equals 13 residues. The V end lost 1 base, the J end lost 7 bases, and 10 bases lay between the germline ends. CDR3 protein: CASSIGQAGEAFF. CDR3 DNA sequence: TGTGCCAGTAGTATAGGTCAGGCCGGTGAAGCTTTCTTT. Filled out from reference TRBV19 and TRBJ1-1, the complete variable domain reads DGGITQSPKYLFRKEGQNVTLSCEQNLNHDAMYWYRQDPGQGLRLIYYSQIVNDFQKGDIAEGYSVSREKKESFPLTVTSAQKNPTAFYLCASSIGQAGEAFFGQGTRLTVV.

J is TRBJ2-5 and V is TRBV7-7; 9 bases align to TRBD2. Germline CDR1 SSHAT, CDR2 FNYEAQ (reference sequence). This CDR3 is built from 16 residues. With V trimmed by 5 bases and J by 2 bases, 9 bases remained unmatched. In DNA form, the CDR3 reads TGTGCCAGCAGCCCTCTCGCCCTAGCGGGACAAGAGACCCAGTACTTC. Translated, it gives CASSPLALAGQETQYF.

This clone was observed a single time. The chain links TRBV9 to TRBJ2-1, with TRBD2 matching over 11 bases. Germline V gene data show CDR1 as SGDLS and CDR2 as YYNGEE. The CDR3 length is 16 residues. V shed 1 base, J shed 8 bases, and the junction held 8 bases outside the gene matches. For the CDR3, the DNA is TGTGCCAGCAGCGTATTAGCGGGGGGGCCTAGTCATGAGCAGTTCTTC. Translated, it gives CASSVLAGGPSHEQFF.

This clone was picked up a small number of times. This chain joins TRBV6-5 and TRBJ2-1; a possible D gene is TRBD1 (5 bases). V lost 5 bases and J lost 9, with 14 bases in between. CDR1 and CDR2 (germline): MNHEY, SVGAGI. The CDR3 covers 13 residues. CDR3 bases: TGTGCCAGCAGTCCGAGTCCAGACAGTGAGCAGTTCTTC. Translating it yields CASSPSPDSEQFF.

The chain joins TRBV14 to TRBJ2-1, with D tentatively TRBD2 (5 bases). CDR1 and CDR2 from the germline V gene are SGHDN and FVKESK. The ends were cut back, 1 base at V and 9 bases at J, with 10 bases in the middle. The length of the CDR3 is 13 residues. CDR3 residues: CASSQVTSGEQFF. In DNA, the CDR3 is TGTGCCAGCAGCCAAGTCACCAGCGGTGAGCAGTTCTTC.

This clone came up a few times. The chain employs TRBV9 and TRBJ2-5; possible D gene TRBD1, 6 bases. V dropped 2 bases and J dropped 5 bases, with 10 bases sitting between them. Germline CDR1 and CDR2: SGDLS and YYNGEE. This CDR3 region has 13 residues. The CDR3, as DNA: TGTGCCAGCAGCGTTTCAGGGGCCGAGACCCAGTACTTC. Translation: CASSVSGAETQYF.

The V and J genes are TRBV18 and TRBJ2-3, with D tentatively TRBD1 (6 bases). Trimming left V 6 bases short and J 1 base short, with 8 bases between. In germline, CDR1 is KGHSH, CDR2 LQKENI. CDR3 length: 13 amino acids. The CDR3 DNA sequence: TGTGCCAGCTCTTGGACAGGCACAGATACGCAGTATTTT. Protein: CASSWTGTDTQYF.

The chain recombines TRBV29-1 with TRBJ1-5; TRBD1 aligns across 8 bases. CDR3 size: 19 residues. CDR1 is SQVTM and CDR2 is ANQGSEA in the germline V gene. V shed 3 bases and J 0 bases; nucleotides not matched to a gene: 16. The CDR3 coding sequence is TGCAGCGTTGAGGCGGAGGGCGGGACAGGCTTCGTTAGCAATCAGCCCCAGCATTTT. Residues: CSVEAEGGTGFVSNQPQHF.

The genes are TRBV19 and TRBJ1-1; D may be TRBD1 (5 bases). The germline V gene encodes CDR1 LNHDA and CDR2 SQIVND (reference sequence). This CDR3 is 13 amino acids long. Trimming removed 7 bases from V and 3 bases from J, with 12 bases in between. The CDR3 spells CASKQGEDTEAFF. CDR3 coding DNA: TGTGCCAGTAAGCAGGGCGAGGACACTGAAGCTTTCTTT.

A remark on this clone: Other nucleotide sequences from this sample produce the same CDR3. The gene calls are TRBV7-2 and TRBJ2-7; TRBD2 matches 10 bases. Germline loops: CDR1 SGHTA, CDR2 FQGNSA. Germline trimming cut 6 bases from V and 2 bases from J; bases unmatched to any gene: 4. This CDR3 contains 14 residues. DNA of the CDR3: TGTGCCAGCAGTAGGACTAGCGGACCCTACGAGCAGTACTTC. It specifies CASSRTSGPYEQYF.

This clone was observed a handful of times. The chain carries TRBV5-4 and TRBJ1-6; D not resolved. CDR1 and CDR2 from the germline V gene are SGHNT and YYREEE (reference sequence). The V and J ends lost 5 bases and 8 bases respectively, with 11 bases between them. This CDR3 has 13 amino acids. CDR3 in DNA: TGTGCCAGCAGGGAGGTACGGGATTCACCCCTCCACTTT. Translated: CASREVRDSPLHF.